This TCR beta chain was documented in a study of T cells after yellow fever vaccination. V lost 7 bases, J lost 6 bases, and 13 bases lay in between. The V gene's germline CDR1 is LNHDA and CDR2 SQIVND (reference sequence). The CDR3 consists of 13 residues. TCRdb recomputed calls from the 5' RACE reads with MiXCR, one row per CDR3 protein. The table includes around 550,000 distinct CDR3 sequences, about 19% detected once. The sequencing here drew on PBMCs, taken 15 days after the yellow fever booster vaccination. The source is a man younger than 40 who received the YFV17D yellow fever vaccine. The rearrangement uses TRBV19 and TRBJ2-1; D is possibly TRBD2 (6 bases). CDR3 sequence: CASTIGGTNEQFF. The DNA for the CDR3 is TGTGCCAGTACCATTGGGGGGACCAATGAGCAGTTCTTC.